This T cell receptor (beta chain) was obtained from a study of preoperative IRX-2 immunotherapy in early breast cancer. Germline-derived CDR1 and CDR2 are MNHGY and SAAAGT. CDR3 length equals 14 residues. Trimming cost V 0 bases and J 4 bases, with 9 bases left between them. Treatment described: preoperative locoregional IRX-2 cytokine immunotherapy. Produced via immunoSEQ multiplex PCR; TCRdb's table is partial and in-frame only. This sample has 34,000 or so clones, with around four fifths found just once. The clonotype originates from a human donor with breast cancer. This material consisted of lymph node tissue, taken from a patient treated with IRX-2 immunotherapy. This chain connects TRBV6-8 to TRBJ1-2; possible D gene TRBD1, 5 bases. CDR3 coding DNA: TGTGCCAGCAGTTACTCTGTGACAGCCTATGGCTACACCTTC. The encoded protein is CASSYSVTAYGYTF.